This T cell receptor (beta chain) stems from a study of shared clonotypes between healthy human individuals. Findings and caveats of the study: The study drew on few donors, limiting represented genetic and exposure-history diversity. It was the non-shared clonotypes that had lower generation probabilities than clonotypes shared by all four donors.

Notes on this clone: Antigen unknown.

The genomic DNA of each subset was split evenly across several immunoSEQ plates. Profiled with immunoSEQ multiplex PCR; TCRdb holds only in-frame clones, not every one. The data contain roughly 520,000 clones, 90% to 96% of them singletons. From CD4+ cells came CD45RA+ naive and CD45RA-negative memory subsets. This CDR3 has 11 amino acids. The V gene's germline CDR1 is SGHKS and CDR2 YYEKEE (reference sequence). V lost 6 bases to trimming and J lost 5 bases, with 9 bases between them. The chain uses TRBV5-5 and TRBJ2-7; TRBD1 might be the D (5 bases). The TCR sequence derives from a woman in her 30s in good health. The sample comprised naive CD4+ T cells sorted from blood. Subset of the sample: CD45RA+ positively selected. CDR3 region: CASTWGDEQYF. The CDR3 region has the DNA TGTGCCAGCACATGGGGCGACGAGCAGTACTTC.